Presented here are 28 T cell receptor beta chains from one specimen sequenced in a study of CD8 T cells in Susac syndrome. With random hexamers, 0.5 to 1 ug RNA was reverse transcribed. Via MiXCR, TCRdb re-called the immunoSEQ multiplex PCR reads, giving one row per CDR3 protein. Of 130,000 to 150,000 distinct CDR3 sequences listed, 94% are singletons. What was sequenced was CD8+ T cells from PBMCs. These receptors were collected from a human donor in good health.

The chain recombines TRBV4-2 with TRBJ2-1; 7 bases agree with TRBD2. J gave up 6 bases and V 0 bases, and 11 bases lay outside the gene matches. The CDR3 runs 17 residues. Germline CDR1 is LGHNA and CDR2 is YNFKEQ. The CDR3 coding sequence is TGTGCCAGCAGCCAAGATCGGAGAGGGAGGGCTCTCAATGAGCAGTTCTTC. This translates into CASSQDRRGRALNEQFF.

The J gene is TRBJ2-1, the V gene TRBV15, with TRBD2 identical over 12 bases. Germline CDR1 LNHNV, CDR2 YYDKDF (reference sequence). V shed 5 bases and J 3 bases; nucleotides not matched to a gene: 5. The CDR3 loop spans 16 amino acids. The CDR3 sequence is CATSFRTSGDYNEQFF. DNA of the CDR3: TGTGCCACCAGCTTCCGGACTAGCGGGGACTACAATGAGCAGTTCTTC.

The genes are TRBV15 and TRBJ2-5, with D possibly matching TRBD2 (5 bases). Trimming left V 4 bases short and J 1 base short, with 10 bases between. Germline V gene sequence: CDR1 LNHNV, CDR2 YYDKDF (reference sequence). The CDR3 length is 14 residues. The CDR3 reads CATSIRGSQETQYF. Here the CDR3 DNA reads TGTGCCACCAGCATACGGGGTAGCCAAGAGACCCAGTACTTC.

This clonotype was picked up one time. CDR3 coding DNA: TGTGCCAGCAGCCCCCAGGGTGGAGAGACCCAGTACTTC. It codes for CASSPQGGETQYF. This sequence joins TRBV9 and TRBJ2-5; tentatively, D is TRBD1 (5 bases). V was clipped by 4 bases and J by 4 bases, with 11 bases between them. The CDR3 runs 13 residues. The germline gives CDR1 SGDLS, CDR2 YYNGEE. The full variable domain, its missing parts supplied by reference TRBV9 and TRBJ2-5, is DSGVTQTPKHLITATGQRVTLRCSPRSGDLSVYWYQQSLDQGLQFLIQYYNGEERAKGNILERFSAQQFPDLHSELNLSSLELGDSALYFCASSPQGGETQYFGPGTRLLVL.

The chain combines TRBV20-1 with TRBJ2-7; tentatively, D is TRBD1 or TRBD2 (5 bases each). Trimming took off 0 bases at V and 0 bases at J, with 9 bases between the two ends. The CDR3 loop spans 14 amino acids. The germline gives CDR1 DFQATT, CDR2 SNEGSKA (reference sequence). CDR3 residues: CSARDRGPSYEQYF. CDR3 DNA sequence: TGCAGTGCTAGAGATCGGGGCCCCTCCTACGAGCAGTACTTC.

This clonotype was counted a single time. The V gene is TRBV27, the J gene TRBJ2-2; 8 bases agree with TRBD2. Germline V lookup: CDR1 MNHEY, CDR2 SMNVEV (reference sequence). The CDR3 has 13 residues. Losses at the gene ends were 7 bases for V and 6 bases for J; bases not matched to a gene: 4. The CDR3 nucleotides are TGTGCCAGCAAATCGGGAGGGGCCGGGGAGCTGTTTTTT. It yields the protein CASKSGGAGELFF.

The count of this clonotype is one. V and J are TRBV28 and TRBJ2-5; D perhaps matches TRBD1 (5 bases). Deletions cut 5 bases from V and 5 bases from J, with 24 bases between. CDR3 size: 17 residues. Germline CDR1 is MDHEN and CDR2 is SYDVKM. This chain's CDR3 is CASSPSGVREELETQYF. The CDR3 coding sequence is TGTGCCAGCAGTCCATCAGGTGTCAGGGAAGAATTGGAGACCCAGTACTTC.

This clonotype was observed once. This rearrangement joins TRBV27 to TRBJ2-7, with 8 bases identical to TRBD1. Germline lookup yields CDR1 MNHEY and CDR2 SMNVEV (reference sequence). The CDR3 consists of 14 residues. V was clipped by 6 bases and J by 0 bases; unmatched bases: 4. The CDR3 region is CASRGDRSSYEQYF. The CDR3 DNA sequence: TGTGCCAGCAGAGGGGACAGGAGCTCCTACGAGCAGTACTTC.

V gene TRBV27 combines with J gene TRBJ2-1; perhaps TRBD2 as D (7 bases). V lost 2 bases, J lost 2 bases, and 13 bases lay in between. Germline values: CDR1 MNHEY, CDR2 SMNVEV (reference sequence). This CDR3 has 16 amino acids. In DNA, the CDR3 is TGTGCCAGCAGTTTAAGGGGGGGTGGTGCCTACAATGAGCAGTTCTTC. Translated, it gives CASSLRGGGAYNEQFF.

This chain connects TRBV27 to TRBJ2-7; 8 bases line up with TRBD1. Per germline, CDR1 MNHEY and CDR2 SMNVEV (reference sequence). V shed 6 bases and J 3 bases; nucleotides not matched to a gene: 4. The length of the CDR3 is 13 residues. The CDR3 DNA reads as TGTGCCAGCAGCGACAGGGGTGGCTACGAGCAGTACTTC. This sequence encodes CASSDRGGYEQYF.

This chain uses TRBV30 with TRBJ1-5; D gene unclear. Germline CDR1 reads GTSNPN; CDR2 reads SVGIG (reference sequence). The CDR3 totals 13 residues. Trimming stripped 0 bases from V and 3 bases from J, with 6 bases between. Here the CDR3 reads CAWSVGPNQPQHF. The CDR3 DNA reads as TGTGCCTGGAGTGTAGGTCCCAATCAGCCCCAGCATTTT.

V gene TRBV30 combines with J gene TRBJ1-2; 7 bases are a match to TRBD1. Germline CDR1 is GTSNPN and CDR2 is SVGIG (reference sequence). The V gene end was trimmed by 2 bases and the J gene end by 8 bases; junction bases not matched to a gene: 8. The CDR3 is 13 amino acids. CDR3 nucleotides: TGTGCCTGGAGTAGTACAGGGGCGGGCGGCTACACCTTC. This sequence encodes CAWSSTGAGGYTF.

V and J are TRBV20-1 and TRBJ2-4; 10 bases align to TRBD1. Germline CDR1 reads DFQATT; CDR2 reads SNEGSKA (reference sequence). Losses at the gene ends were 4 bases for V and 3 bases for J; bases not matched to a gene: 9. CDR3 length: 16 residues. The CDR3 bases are TGCAGTGCTAATCGACAGGGGGCGCGGGGCAAAAACATTCAGTACTTC. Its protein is CSANRQGARGKNIQYF.

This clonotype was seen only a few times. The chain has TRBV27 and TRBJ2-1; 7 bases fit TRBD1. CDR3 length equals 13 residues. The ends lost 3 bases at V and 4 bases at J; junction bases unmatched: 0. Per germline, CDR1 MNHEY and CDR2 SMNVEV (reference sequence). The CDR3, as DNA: TGTGCCAGCAGTTTGACAGGGTACAATGAGCAGTTCTTC. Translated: CASSLTGYNEQFF.

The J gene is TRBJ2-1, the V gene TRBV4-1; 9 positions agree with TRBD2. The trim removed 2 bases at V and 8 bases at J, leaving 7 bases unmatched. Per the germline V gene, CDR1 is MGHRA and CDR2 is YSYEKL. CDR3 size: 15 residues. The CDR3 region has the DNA TGCGCCAGCAGCCAAACGCCACGACTAGCGGATGAGCAGTTCTTC. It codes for CASSQTPRLADEQFF.

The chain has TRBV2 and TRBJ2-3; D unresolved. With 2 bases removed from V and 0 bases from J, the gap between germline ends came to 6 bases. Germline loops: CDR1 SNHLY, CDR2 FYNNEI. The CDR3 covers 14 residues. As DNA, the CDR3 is TGTGCCAGCAGTGAATCCAGTAGCACAGATACGCAGTATTTT. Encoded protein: CASSESSSTDTQYF. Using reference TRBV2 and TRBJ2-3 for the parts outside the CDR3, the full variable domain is EPEVTQTPSHQVTQMGQEVILRCVPISNHLYFYWYRQILGQKVEFLVSFYNNEISEKSEIFDDQFSVERPDGSNFTLKIRSTKLEDSAMYFCASSESSSTDTQYFGPGTRLTVL.

The CDR3 region is CASSGGWQSYEQYF. The CDR3 coding sequence is TGTGCCAGCAGTGGGGGTTGGCAGTCCTACGAGCAGTACTTC. The V call is TRBV2, the J call TRBJ2-7; D is unclear. Trimming pared 4 bases from V and 1 base from J, leaving 11 bases between. This CDR3 has 14 amino acids. CDR1 is SNHLY, CDR2 FYNNEI, per germline.

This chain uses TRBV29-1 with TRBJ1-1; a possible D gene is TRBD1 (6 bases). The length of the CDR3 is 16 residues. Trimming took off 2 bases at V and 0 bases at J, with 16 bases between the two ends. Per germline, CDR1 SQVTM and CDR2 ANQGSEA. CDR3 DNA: TGCAGCGTTGAATTGGGGAACAGGGATTTGAACACTGAAGCTTTCTTT. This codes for CSVELGNRDLNTEAFF.

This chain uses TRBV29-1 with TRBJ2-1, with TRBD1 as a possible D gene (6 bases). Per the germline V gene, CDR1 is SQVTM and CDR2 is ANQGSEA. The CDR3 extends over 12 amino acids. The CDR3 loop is CRAQRGGNEQFF. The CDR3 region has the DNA TGCCGAGCCCAAAGAGGGGGCAATGAGCAGTTCTTC.

CDR3 nucleotides: TGTGCCAGCAGTGAAGGTACAGGGGGAACAGATACGCAGTATTTT. It specifies CASSEGTGGTDTQYF. This rearrangement joins TRBV25-1 to TRBJ2-3; 8 bases are a match to TRBD1. V dropped 2 bases and J dropped 3; count of bases not matched to a gene: 4. The CDR3 covers 15 residues. Germline-derived CDR1 and CDR2 are MGHDK and SYGVNS.

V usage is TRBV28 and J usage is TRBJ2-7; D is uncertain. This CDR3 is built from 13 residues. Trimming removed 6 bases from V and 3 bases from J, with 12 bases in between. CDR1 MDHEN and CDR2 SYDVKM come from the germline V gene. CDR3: CASRPDGLYEQYF. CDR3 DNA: TGTGCCAGCAGGCCGGACGGCCTCTACGAGCAGTACTTC.

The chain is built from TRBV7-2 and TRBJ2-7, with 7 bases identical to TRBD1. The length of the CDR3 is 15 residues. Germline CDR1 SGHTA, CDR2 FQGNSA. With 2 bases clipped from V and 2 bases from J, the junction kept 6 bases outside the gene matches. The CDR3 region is CASSLYGQGAYEQYF. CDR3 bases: TGTGCCAGCAGCTTATACGGTCAGGGGGCCTACGAGCAGTACTTC.

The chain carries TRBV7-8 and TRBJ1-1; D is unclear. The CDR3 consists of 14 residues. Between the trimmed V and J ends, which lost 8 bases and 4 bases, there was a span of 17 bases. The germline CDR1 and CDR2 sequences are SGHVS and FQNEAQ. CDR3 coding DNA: TGTGCCAGCGTATTAGGGTGGGCGAGCACTGAAGCTTTCTTT. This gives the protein CASVLGWASTEAFF.

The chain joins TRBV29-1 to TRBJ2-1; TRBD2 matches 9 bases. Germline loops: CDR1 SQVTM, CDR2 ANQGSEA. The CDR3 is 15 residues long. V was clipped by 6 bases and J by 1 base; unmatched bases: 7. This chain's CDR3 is CSVFSGSWSYNEQFF. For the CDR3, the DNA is TGCAGCGTCTTTAGCGGGAGTTGGTCCTACAATGAGCAGTTCTTC.

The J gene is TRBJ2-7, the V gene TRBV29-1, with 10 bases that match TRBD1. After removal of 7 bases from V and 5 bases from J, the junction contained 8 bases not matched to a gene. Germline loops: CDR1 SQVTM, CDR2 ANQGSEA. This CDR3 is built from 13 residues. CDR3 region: CSAVGDRGNEQYF. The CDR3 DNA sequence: TGCAGCGCCGTGGGGGACAGGGGAAACGAGCAGTACTTC.

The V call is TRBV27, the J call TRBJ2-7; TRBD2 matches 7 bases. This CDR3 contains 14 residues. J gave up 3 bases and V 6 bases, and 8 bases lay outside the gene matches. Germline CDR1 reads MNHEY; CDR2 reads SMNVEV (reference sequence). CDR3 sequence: CASRTGGDGYEQYF. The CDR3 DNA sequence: TGTGCCAGCAGAACTGGGGGGGACGGCTACGAGCAGTACTTC.

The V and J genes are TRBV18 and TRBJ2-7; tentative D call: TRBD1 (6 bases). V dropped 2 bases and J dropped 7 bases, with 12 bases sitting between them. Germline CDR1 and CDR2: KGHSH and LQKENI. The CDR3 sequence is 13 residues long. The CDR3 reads CASSPGAGEEQYF. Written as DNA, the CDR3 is TGTGCCAGCTCACCAGGCGCAGGGGAAGAGCAGTACTTC.

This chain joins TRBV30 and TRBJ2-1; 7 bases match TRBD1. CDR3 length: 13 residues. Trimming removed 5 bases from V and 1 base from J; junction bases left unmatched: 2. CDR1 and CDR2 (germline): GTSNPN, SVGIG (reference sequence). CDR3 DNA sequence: TGTGCCTGGGAGACAGGGTCCTACAATGAGCAGTTCTTC. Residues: CAWETGSYNEQFF.